This T cell receptor beta chain came from a study of T cells in women clearing cervical HPV infection. Background on the study: Cases' blood sampling followed lesion detection by median around 150 days (90 to 200).

Germline CDR1 and CDR2: LNHDA and SQIVND (reference sequence). V gave up 1 base and J gave up 5 bases, with 12 bases separating them. CDR3 length: 15 residues. Clones were read by immunoSEQ multiplex PCR, and TCRdb kept only the in-frame ones, dropping some. The table counts about 25,000 clones; about 5.7% lies in the top ten. Each participant carried one incident cervical HPV16 infection only. Comment on this clone: The CDR3 is cut off 3 residues early in the read; its end comes from the germline J gene.

The source material was blood buffy coat. The receptor was derived from a woman between 18 and 69 years old with a cervical HPV16 infection that either progressed to CIN3+ or cleared (not recorded which). This chain joins TRBV19 and TRBJ1-5; a possible D gene is TRBD1 (5 bases). The CDR3 DNA, read in part, is TGTGCCAGTAGTATAGCCGGGAGGGGCTATCAGCCC. It codes for CASSIAGRGYQP. The entire CDR3 reads CASSIAGRGYQPQHF.